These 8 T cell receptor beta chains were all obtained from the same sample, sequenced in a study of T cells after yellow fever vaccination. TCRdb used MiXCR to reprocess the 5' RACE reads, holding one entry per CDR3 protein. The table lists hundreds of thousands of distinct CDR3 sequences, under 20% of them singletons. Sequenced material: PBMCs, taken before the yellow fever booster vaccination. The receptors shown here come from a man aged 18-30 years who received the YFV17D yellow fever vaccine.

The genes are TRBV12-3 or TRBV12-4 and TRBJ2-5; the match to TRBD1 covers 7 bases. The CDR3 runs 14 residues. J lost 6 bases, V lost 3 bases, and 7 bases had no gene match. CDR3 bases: TGTGCCAGCAGTTTCGAAGGGGGCGTTAAGACCCAGTACTTC. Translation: CASSFEGGVKTQYF.

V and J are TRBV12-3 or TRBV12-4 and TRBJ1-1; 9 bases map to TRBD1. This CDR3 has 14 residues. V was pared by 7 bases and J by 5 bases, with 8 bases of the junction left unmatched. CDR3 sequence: CASTGDRGWTEAFF. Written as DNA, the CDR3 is TGTGCCAGCACTGGCGACAGGGGGTGGACTGAAGCTTTCTTT.

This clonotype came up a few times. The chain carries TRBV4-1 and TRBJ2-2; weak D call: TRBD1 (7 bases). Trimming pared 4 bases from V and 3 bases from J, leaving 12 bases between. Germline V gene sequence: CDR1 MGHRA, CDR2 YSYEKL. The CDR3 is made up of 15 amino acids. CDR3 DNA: TGCGCCAGCAGCCCCAGGGGGGCCGACACCGGGGAGCTGTTTTTT. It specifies CASSPRGADTGELFF.

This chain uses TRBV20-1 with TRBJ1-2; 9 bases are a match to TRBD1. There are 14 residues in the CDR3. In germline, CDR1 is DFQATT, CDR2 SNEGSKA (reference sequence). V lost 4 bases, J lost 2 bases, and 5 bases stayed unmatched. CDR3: CSAKGQGSNYGYTF. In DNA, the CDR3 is TGCAGTGCTAAGGGACAGGGATCGAACTATGGCTACACCTTC.

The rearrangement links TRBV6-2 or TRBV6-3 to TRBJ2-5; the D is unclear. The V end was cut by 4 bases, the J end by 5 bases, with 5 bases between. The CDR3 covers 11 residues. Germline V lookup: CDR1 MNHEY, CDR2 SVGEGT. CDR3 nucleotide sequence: TGTGCCAGCAGTTTCTTTGAGACCCAGTACTTC. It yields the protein CASSFFETQYF.

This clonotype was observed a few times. The CDR3 nucleotides read TGCGCCAGCAGGGGTGCCGGAAGGGAAGTCTATGGCTACACCTTC. Translating it yields CASRGAGREVYGYTF. The rearrangement links TRBV10-2 to TRBJ1-2, with D unresolved. This CDR3 comprises 15 residues. V shed 6 bases and J shed 4 bases, with 18 bases lying between them. The germline V gene has CDR1 WSHSY and CDR2 SAAADI.

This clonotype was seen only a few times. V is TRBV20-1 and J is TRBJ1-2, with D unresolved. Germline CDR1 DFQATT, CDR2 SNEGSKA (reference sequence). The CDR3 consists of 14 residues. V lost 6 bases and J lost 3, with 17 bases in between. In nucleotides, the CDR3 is TGCAGTGCAGATCTTCCAACGAGTGACTATGGCTACACCTTC. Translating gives CSADLPTSDYGYTF.

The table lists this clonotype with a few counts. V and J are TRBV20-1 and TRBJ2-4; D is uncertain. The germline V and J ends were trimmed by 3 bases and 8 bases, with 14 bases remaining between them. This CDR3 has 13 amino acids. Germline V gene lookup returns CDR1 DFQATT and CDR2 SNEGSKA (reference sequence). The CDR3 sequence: CSASHPGLYIQYF. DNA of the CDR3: TGCAGTGCTAGTCACCCGGGTCTCTACATTCAGTACTTC.